The next 3 T cell receptor beta chains were all read from a single sample in a study of blood T cells in healthy people across ages. Using a J-beta primer mix together with a sample-barcoded 5' primer, a second PCR was run for roughly 7 to 12 cycles. TCRdb called the 5' RACE reads again in MiXCR, with one record for every CDR3 protein. The sample has about 1,800,000 distinct CDR3 sequences, over 25% seen once. The sample comprised blood. Every receptor here comes from a woman aged 25 to 39 in good health.

As concerns this clonotype: Without the conserved terminal phenylalanine or tryptophan, this CDR3 likely stems from a read error. The chain links TRBV7-9 to TRBJ1-2; D perhaps matches TRBD1 (5 bases). This CDR3 spans 15 amino acids. Trimming took off 4 bases at V and 2 bases at J, with 14 bases between the two ends. Germline assignment: CDR1 SEHNR and CDR2 FQNEAQ (reference sequence). Here the CDR3 DNA reads TGTGCCAGCAGCTCTAAGACAGACTTGAACTATGGCTACACCCTC. Its translation is CASSSKTDLNYGYTL.

V usage is TRBV24-1 and J usage is TRBJ2-1; perhaps TRBD1 as D (5 bases). Germline CDR1 and CDR2: KGHDR and SFDVKD. Trimming removed 4 bases at V and 8 bases at J, with 11 bases between. The CDR3 contains 13 residues. In DNA form, the CDR3 reads TGTGCCACCAGTGAGAGTGACAGTGATGAGCAGTTCTTC. Translated: CATSESDSDEQFF.

A word on this clonotype: One end of the junction is discordant with germline, which a read error may explain. V and J are TRBV5-1 and TRBJ2-1; 11 bases are shared with TRBD1. The germline gives CDR1 SGHRS, CDR2 YFSETQ. The CDR3 is 15 amino acids. The CDR3 DNA follows: TGCGTCAGCAGCTTGGGACAGGGGGCCTACAATGAGCAGTTCTTC. It yields the protein CVSSLGQGAYNEQFF.